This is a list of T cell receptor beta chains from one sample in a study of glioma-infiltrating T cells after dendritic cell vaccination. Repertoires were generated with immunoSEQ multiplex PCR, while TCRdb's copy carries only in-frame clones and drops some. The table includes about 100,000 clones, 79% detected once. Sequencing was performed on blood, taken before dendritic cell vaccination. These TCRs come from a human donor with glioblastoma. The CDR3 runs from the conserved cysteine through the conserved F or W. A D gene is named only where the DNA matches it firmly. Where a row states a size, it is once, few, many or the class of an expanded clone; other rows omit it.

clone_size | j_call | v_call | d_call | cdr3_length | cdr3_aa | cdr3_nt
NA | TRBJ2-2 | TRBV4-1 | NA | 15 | CASSQLAAGTGELFF | TGCGCCAGCAGCCAGTTAGCGGCGGGCACCGGGGAGCTGTTTTTT
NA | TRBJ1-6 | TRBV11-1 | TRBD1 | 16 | CASSLGDRGRYSPLHF | TGTGCCAGCAGCTTAGGGGACAGGGGCCGCTATTCACCCCTCCACTTT
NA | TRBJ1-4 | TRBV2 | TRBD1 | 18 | CASSEILLLTGSNEKLFF | TGTGCCAGCAGTGAAATCCTCCTCTTGACAGGGAGTAATGAAAAACTGTTTTTT
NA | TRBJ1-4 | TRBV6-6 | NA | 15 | CASIPTGQIAEKLFF | TGTGCCAGCATCCCAACAGGACAGATCGCCGAAAAACTGTTTTTT
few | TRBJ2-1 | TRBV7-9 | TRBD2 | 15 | CASSLGLAGYNEQFF | TGTGCCAGCAGCTTAGGCCTAGCGGGGTATAATGAGCAGTTCTTC
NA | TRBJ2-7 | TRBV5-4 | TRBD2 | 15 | CASSSRLAGGDEQYF | TGTGCCAGCAGCTCCAGGCTAGCGGGAGGGGACGAGCAGTACTTC
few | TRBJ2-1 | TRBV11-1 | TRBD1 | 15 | CASSLGQGAPNEQFF | TGTGCCAGCAGCTTAGGGCAGGGGGCGCCTAATGAGCAGTTCTTC
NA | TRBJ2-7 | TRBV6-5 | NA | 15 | CASSYSRARAHEQYF | TGTGCCAGCAGTTACTCGCGGGCTAGGGCGCACGAGCAGTACTTC
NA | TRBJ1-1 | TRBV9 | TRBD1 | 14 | CASSVVTGGTEAFF | TGTGCCAGCAGCGTAGTAACAGGGGGGACTGAAGCTTTCTTT
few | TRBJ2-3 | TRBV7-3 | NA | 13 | CASSLNYGDTQYF | TGTGCCAGCAGCTTAAATTACGGAGATACGCAGTATTTT
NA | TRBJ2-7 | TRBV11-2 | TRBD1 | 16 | CASSFSPGTDFYEQYF | TGTGCCAGCAGCTTCAGCCCCGGGACAGACTTCTACGAGCAGTACTTC
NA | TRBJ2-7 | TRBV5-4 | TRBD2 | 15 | CASSPGTSGTYEQYF | TGTGCCAGCAGCCCCGGGACTAGCGGGACCTACGAGCAGTACTTC
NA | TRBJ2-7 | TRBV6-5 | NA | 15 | CASSTGGSRLYEQYF | TGTGCCAGCAGTACGGGGGGCTCGCGCCTCTACGAGCAGTACTTC
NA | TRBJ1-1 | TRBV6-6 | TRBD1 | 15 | CASSYPGQGGTEAFF | TGTGCCAGCAGTTACCCGGGACAGGGGGGGACTGAAGCTTTCTTT
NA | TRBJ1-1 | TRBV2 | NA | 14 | CASRGGQLNTEAFF | TGTGCCAGCAGGGGAGGGCAGTTGAACACTGAAGCTTTCTTT
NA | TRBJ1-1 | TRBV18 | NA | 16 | CASSPRAGTTGTEAFF | TGTGCCAGCTCACCACGGGCAGGAACAACGGGGACTGAAGCTTTCTTT
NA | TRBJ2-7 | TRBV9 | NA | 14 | CASSVSANPYEQYF | TGTGCCAGCAGCGTAAGCGCGAACCCCTACGAGCAGTACTTC
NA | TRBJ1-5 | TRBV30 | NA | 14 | CAWSGDMPNQPQHF | TGTGCCTGGAGCGGGGACATGCCTAATCAGCCCCAGCATTTT
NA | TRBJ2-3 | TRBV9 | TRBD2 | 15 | CASGSLADLTDTQYF | TGTGCCAGCGGTTCGCTAGCGGACCTCACAGATACGCAGTATTTT
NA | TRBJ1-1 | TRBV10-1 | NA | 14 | CASSVTPRRTEAFF | TGCGCCAGCAGCGTCACCCCCCGGAGGACTGAAGCTTTCTTT
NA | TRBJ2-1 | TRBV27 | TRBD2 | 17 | CASSRLAGGLGYNEQFF | TGTGCCAGCAGTCGGCTAGCGGGGGGTCTGGGGTACAATGAGCAGTTCTTC
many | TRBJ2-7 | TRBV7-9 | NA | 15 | CASSLDGAEFHEQYF | TGTGCCAGCAGCTTAGATGGGGCGGAATTTCACGAGCAGTACTTC
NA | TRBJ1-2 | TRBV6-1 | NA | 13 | CASSVTDKYGYTF | TGTGCCAGCAGTGTGACAGACAAGTATGGCTACACCTTC